One and the same sample provided the 3 T cell receptor beta chains below, sequenced in a study of cytomegalovirus exposure and HLA in healthy donors. PCR was performed using 60 Vbeta and 13 Jbeta primers. The table came from immunoSEQ multiplex PCR; TCRdb's copy has only in-frame clones and leaves some out. This sample carries 110,000 or so clones, 75% of them seen once, and the ten largest clones take nearly 3%. The sequencing sample was made of PBMCs. These receptor sequences come from a woman between 40 and 50 years old in good health and CMV-seropositive.

This clone has only a few counts. This chain's CDR3 is CASSLEPPLEYTQYF. Here the CDR3 DNA reads TGTGCCAGCAGCTTAGAACCCCCCCTAGAATACACGCAGTATTTT. The chain joins TRBV7-2 to TRBJ2-3; no firm D call. The CDR3 sequence is 15 residues long. The V end lost 1 base, the J end lost 9 bases, and 17 bases lay between the germline ends. Per germline, CDR1 SGHTA and CDR2 FQGNSA.

This clone was detected a few times. V and J are TRBV7-3 and TRBJ2-1; tentatively, D is TRBD2 (6 bases). Trimming removed 5 bases from V and 6 bases from J, with 14 bases in between. The CDR3 covers 14 residues. The V gene's germline CDR1 is SGHTA and CDR2 FQGTGA. CDR3 in DNA: TGTGCCAGCAGCCTCGGGGGACTGGCCAATGAGCAGTTCTTC. Translated: CASSLGGLANEQFF.

DNA for the CDR3: TGTGCCAGCAGCTTCGAGTGGAGCAATCAGCCCCAGCATTTT. Protein: CASSFEWSNQPQHF. The gene calls are TRBV5-5 and TRBJ1-5; D gene uncertain. The CDR3 loop spans 14 amino acids. The germline V and J ends were trimmed by 2 bases and 1 base, with 7 bases remaining between them. In germline, CDR1 is SGHKS, CDR2 YYEKEE (reference sequence).